The 28 T cell receptor beta chains given below trace back to one sample, sequenced in a study of graft-versus-host responses after intestinal transplantation. Some clones are missing from TCRdb's copy, which holds only in-frame ones; the method was immunoSEQ multiplex PCR. Of 98,000 or so clones in the sample, less than 90% were seen once. Their target antigens are unknown. The sample in question was unstimulated CD4+ T cells sorted from spleen or lymph node cells, obtained before intestinal transplant. Source of these receptors: a human donor who received an intestinal transplant.

In this sample, this clone turned up once. The rearrangement joins TRBV1 to TRBJ2-7; the D call of TRBD1 is as the table states it, not checked on the DNA. TRBV1 is listed as a pseudogene. The CDR3 is made up of 19 amino acids. CDR3 region: CTSSQELVEGVEYSYEQYF. DNA for the CDR3: TGCACCAGCAGCCAAGAGTTGGTCGAGGGGGTCGAATACTCCTACGAGCAGTACTTC.

The chain is built from TRBV19 and TRBJ2-1, with 8 bases identical to TRBD2. V dropped 7 bases and J dropped 0; count of bases not matched to a gene: 20. Germline V gene lookup returns CDR1 LNHDA and CDR2 SQIVND (reference sequence). The CDR3 contains 20 residues. CDR3 sequence: CASKGGYGGESPSSYNEQFF. In nucleotides, the CDR3 is TGTGCCAGTAAAGGTGGATACGGGGGGGAGTCCCCTAGCTCCTACAATGAGCAGTTCTTC.

The CDR3 coding sequence is TGTGCCAGTAGCCAGGGACTAGCGGTATACAATGAGCAGTTCTTC. Encoded protein: CASSQGLAVYNEQFF. The chain links TRBV19 to TRBJ2-1; TRBD2 matches 11 bases. The CDR3 runs to 15 residues. Germline V CDR1 and CDR2: LNHDA, SQIVND (reference sequence). Trimming at V came to 6 bases and at J to 4 bases, leaving 5 bases not matched to a gene.

This chain uses TRBV5-4 with TRBJ1-1, with D maybe TRBD1 (6 bases). Germline loops: CDR1 SGHNT, CDR2 YYREEE (reference sequence). The V and J ends lost 1 base and 1 base respectively, with 14 bases between them. The CDR3 sequence is 16 residues long. CDR3 sequence (DNA): TGTGCCAGCAGCTTGACAGGGTACAGGAGGAACACTGAAGCTTTCTTT. As protein: CASSLTGYRRNTEAFF.

The chain couples TRBV13 to TRBJ2-5; 9 bases are a match to TRBD2. This CDR3 has 13 residues. Germline values: CDR1 PRHDT, CDR2 FYEKMQ (reference sequence). V trimming: 5 bases; J trimming: 5 bases; junction bases outside the gene matches: 3. In DNA form, the CDR3 reads TGTGCCAGCAGCCTCACTAGCGGGGAGACCCAGTACTTC. Translated, it gives CASSLTSGETQYF.

The V and J genes are TRBV5-1 and TRBJ2-7, with 7 bases identical to TRBD1. Unmatched junction bases numbered 9, after V lost 0 bases and J lost 3 bases. The CDR3 length is 16 residues. From germline, CDR1 is SGHRS and CDR2 YFSETQ. The CDR3 here is CASSLDRDRGFYEQYF. The CDR3 DNA follows: TGCGCCAGCAGCTTGGATCGGGACAGAGGATTCTACGAGCAGTACTTC.

CDR3 amino acids: CASSPPGVTYEQYF. In DNA form, the CDR3 reads TGTGCCAGCAGCCCGCCCGGGGTAACTTACGAGCAGTACTTC. The chain has TRBV28 and TRBJ2-7, with D possibly being TRBD2 (5 bases). The CDR3 is made up of 14 amino acids. Germline V gives CDR1 MDHEN, CDR2 SYDVKM. Trimming took off 6 bases at V and 4 bases at J, with 16 bases between the two ends.

The chain combines TRBV7-9 with TRBJ2-3; perhaps TRBD1 as D (6 bases). CDR1 SEHNR and CDR2 FQNEAQ come from the germline V gene (reference sequence). The CDR3 consists of 18 residues. Trimming removed 1 base at V and 3 bases at J, with 20 bases between. For the CDR3, the DNA is TGTGCCAGCAGCTTAGGCTACCTCCTCAGGGGACGGACAGATACGCAGTATTTT. This encodes CASSLGYLLRGRTDTQYF.

The chain has TRBV5-1 and TRBJ2-6, with 7 nucleotides matching TRBD1. Losses at the gene ends were 1 base for V and 2 bases for J; bases not matched to a gene: 3. This CDR3 is built from 16 residues. Germline V CDR1 and CDR2: SGHRS, YFSETQ. The CDR3 DNA is TGCGCCAGCAGCTTGAGACAGGGCCCTGGGGCCAACGTCCTGACTTTC. This gives the protein CASSLRQGPGANVLTF.

This sequence joins TRBV7-9 and TRBJ2-1; tentative D call: TRBD1 (5 bases). The CDR3 loop spans 12 amino acids. CDR1 SEHNR and CDR2 FQNEAQ come from the germline V gene (reference sequence). Trimming removed 4 bases at V and 8 bases at J, with 9 bases between. CDR3 protein: CASSWGWDEQFF. CDR3 sequence (DNA): TGTGCCAGCAGCTGGGGCTGGGATGAGCAGTTCTTC. Variable domain in full (rest from reference TRBV7-9 and TRBJ2-1): DTGVSQNPRHKITKRGQNVTFRCDPISEHNRLYWYRQTLGQGPEFLTYFQNEAQLEKSRLLSDRFSAERPKGSFSTLEIQRTEQGDSAMYLCASSWGWDEQFFGPGTRLTVL.

The chain uses TRBV5-5 and TRBJ1-2; 8 bases match TRBD1. Germline loops: CDR1 SGHKS, CDR2 YYEKEE (reference sequence). This CDR3 is built from 17 residues. V shed 1 base, J shed 4 bases, and the junction held 12 bases outside the gene matches. As DNA, the CDR3 is TGTGCCAGCAGCTTGTCCGGACAGGGATACGTAGGCTATGGCTACACCTTC. Residues: CASSLSGQGYVGYGYTF.

This chain links TRBV5-4 with TRBJ2-7; D is unresolved. V gave up 3 bases and J gave up 0 bases, with 7 bases separating them. CDR3 size: 13 residues. Germline V gene data show CDR1 as SGHNT and CDR2 as YYREEE (reference sequence). CDR3 coding DNA: TGTGCCAGCAGCTCTCAATTCTCCTACGAGCAGTACTTC. As protein: CASSSQFSYEQYF.

The chain joins TRBV19 to TRBJ1-6; D is unresolved. The ends were cut back, 5 bases at V and 3 bases at J, with 11 bases in the middle. CDR3 length equals 15 residues. Looked up from germline, CDR1 is LNHDA and CDR2 is SQIVND (reference sequence). CDR3 residues: CASSGRGNYNSPLHF. Here the CDR3 DNA reads TGTGCCAGTAGTGGTCGGGGAAACTATAATTCACCCCTCCACTTT.

This clone was found a few times. The chain carries TRBV5-1 and TRBJ1-1; D unclear. Trimming shortened V by 3 bases and J by 1 base, and 10 bases separated the two germline ends. Per the germline V gene, CDR1 is SGHRS and CDR2 is YFSETQ. The CDR3 sequence is 14 residues long. The CDR3 loop reads CASSWLEGNTEAFF. CDR3 bases: TGCGCCAGCAGCTGGCTCGAGGGGAACACTGAAGCTTTCTTT.

V is TRBV14 and J is TRBJ2-1, with 9 bases matching TRBD2. CDR1 and CDR2 (germline): SGHDN, FVKESK. Trimming removed 2 bases from V and 6 bases from J; junction bases left unmatched: 5. This CDR3 spans 15 amino acids. The CDR3: CASSQLAGPSNEQFF. CDR3 bases: TGTGCCAGCAGCCAACTAGCGGGACCCTCCAATGAGCAGTTCTTC.

The chain combines TRBV5-4 with TRBJ2-2; D gene ambiguous. Trimming pared 4 bases from V and 8 bases from J, leaving 24 bases between. The germline CDR1 and CDR2 sequences are SGHNT and YYREEE (reference sequence). The CDR3 extends over 17 amino acids. The CDR3 loop is CASSTATKVQFGGELFF. As DNA, the CDR3 is TGTGCCAGCAGCACCGCAACGAAGGTCCAGTTCGGTGGGGAGCTGTTTTTT.

The chain employs TRBV7-3 and TRBJ2-7, with TRBD2 identical over 14 bases. Trimming took 5 bases from V and 3 from J; bases not matched to a gene: 0. Germline lookup yields CDR1 SGHTA and CDR2 FQGTGA. The CDR3 has 14 amino acids. CDR3 bases: TGTGCCAGCAGCGGGACTAGCGGGAGCTACGAGCAGTACTTC. Protein product: CASSGTSGSYEQYF.

The rearrangement joins TRBV6-5 to TRBJ2-3, with D unclear. The CDR3 is 14 amino acids. V was cut by 6 bases and J by 3 bases, with 13 bases left in between. Germline V gene sequence: CDR1 MNHEY, CDR2 SVGAGI. Written as DNA, the CDR3 is TGTGCCAGCAGCTATACCCCTCAGACAGATACGCAGTATTTT. Protein: CASSYTPQTDTQYF.

V is TRBV9 and J is TRBJ1-1; the D is unclear. V lost 0 bases to trimming and J lost 11 bases, with 14 bases between them. The germline gives CDR1 SGDLS, CDR2 YYNGEE. CDR3 size: 13 residues. CDR3 sequence reads: CASSVDWGPPAFF. Here the CDR3 DNA reads TGTGCCAGCAGCGTAGATTGGGGTCCTCCCGCTTTCTTT.

The CDR3 is CASSQVGRGSGANVLTF. The CDR3 coding sequence is TGTGCCAGCAGCCAAGTAGGTAGAGGCTCTGGGGCCAACGTCCTGACTTTC. The V and J genes are TRBV4-2 and TRBJ2-6; D is undetermined. Trimming took 1 base from V and 0 from J, leaving 10 bases between them. This CDR3 has 17 residues. Per germline, CDR1 LGHNA and CDR2 YNFKEQ.

This clone was counted a few times. The CDR3 is CASRKDRDTGELFF. The DNA for the CDR3 is TGTGCCAGCAGAAAGGACAGGGATACCGGGGAGCTGTTTTTT. The gene calls are TRBV6-5 and TRBJ2-2; TRBD1 aligns across 8 bases. J gave up 5 bases and V 6 bases, and 5 bases lay outside the gene matches. Germline lookup yields CDR1 MNHEY and CDR2 SVGAGI. The CDR3 length is 14 residues.

CDR3 coding DNA: TGCGCCAGCAGTCCCGGACAGGGCTATGGCTACACCTTC. Protein sequence: CASSPGQGYGYTF. The chain uses TRBV10-1 and TRBJ1-2; 8 bases line up with TRBD1. CDR1 and CDR2 from the germline V gene are WNHNN and SYGVQD (reference sequence). V shed 5 bases and J 4 bases; nucleotides not matched to a gene: 3. The CDR3 has 13 amino acids.

The genes are TRBV11-2 and TRBJ2-2; possibly TRBD1 for D (5 bases). The germline V gene encodes CDR1 SGHAT and CDR2 FQNNGV. The CDR3 contains 14 residues. V dropped 7 bases and J dropped 2 bases, with 11 bases sitting between them. The CDR3 DNA follows: TGTGCCAGCACGGGTGGGGCCAACACCGGGGAGCTGTTTTTT. It translates to CASTGGANTGELFF.

This clone was seen a single time. The chain joins TRBV6-6 to TRBJ2-4; D is possibly TRBD2 (6 bases). Trimming stripped 2 bases from V and 9 bases from J, with 8 bases between. Germline V gene data show CDR1 as MNHNY and CDR2 as SVGAGI (reference sequence). This CDR3 contains 12 residues. The CDR3 coding sequence is TGTGCCAGCAGTTACGAGGGAGGCATTCAGTACTTC. As protein: CASSYEGGIQYF.

V is TRBV19 and J is TRBJ1-5, with 8 bases fitting TRBD1. This CDR3 has 15 residues. Germline CDR1 is LNHDA and CDR2 is SQIVND (reference sequence). Trimming removed 3 bases from V and 6 bases from J; junction bases left unmatched: 7. CDR3 sequence (DNA): TGTGCCAGTAGTATGACAGGACAGGGTGGTCAGCCCCAGCATTTT. Its protein product is CASSMTGQGGQPQHF.

This chain connects TRBV6-1 to TRBJ2-3, with D tentatively TRBD2 (6 bases). Germline V gene lookup returns CDR1 MNHNS and CDR2 SASEGT. CDR3 length: 14 residues. V lost 8 bases to trimming and J lost 4 bases, with 16 bases between them. This chain's CDR3 is CASGLESGPDTQYF. The CDR3 DNA sequence: TGTGCCAGCGGCCTAGAAAGCGGGCCAGATACGCAGTATTTT.

About this clone itself: This specimen includes other DNA sequences encoding the same CDR3. The rearrangement uses TRBV4-2 and TRBJ2-7; D gene unclear. The ends were cut back, 0 bases at V and 1 base at J, with 7 bases in the middle. The CDR3 totals 14 residues. Germline V gene data show CDR1 as LGHNA and CDR2 as YNFKEQ. CDR3 loop: CASSQELLSYEQYF. CDR3 nucleotide sequence: TGTGCCAGCAGCCAAGAACTGTTATCCTACGAGCAGTACTTC.

The chain links TRBV6-1 to TRBJ1-3; no firm D call. Trimming removed 6 bases at V and 4 bases at J, with 7 bases between. The CDR3 is made up of 12 amino acids. Germline V CDR1 and CDR2: MNHNS, SASEGT. The CDR3: CASRDLGNTIYF. Here the CDR3 DNA reads TGTGCCAGCAGGGACCTCGGAAACACCATATATTTT.